One and the same sample provided the 27 T cell receptor beta chains below, sequenced in a study of T cell responses to AZD1222 COVID-19 vaccine. Using immunoSEQ multiplex PCR, the repertoire was profiled, and TCRdb retains in-frame clones only, with some absent. The table shows approximately 64,000 clones, with 75% to 95% occurring only once. The starting material was peripheral blood, obtained 28 days after the second dose of the MenACWY control vaccine. Receptor source: an adult who received the MenACWY meningococcal vaccine as a control.

The V gene is TRBV11-3, the J gene TRBJ2-1; 10 nucleotides align to TRBD2. CDR1 and CDR2 from the germline V gene are SGHNT and YENEEA. V lost 5 bases and J lost 6; bases outside the gene matches: 16. CDR3 length: 18 residues. Here the CDR3 reads CASSGYASGSTTGNEQFF. CDR3 coding DNA: TGTGCCAGCAGCGGTTATGCTAGCGGGAGTACCACGGGCAATGAGCAGTTCTTC. Using reference TRBV11-3 and TRBJ2-1 for the parts outside the CDR3, the full variable domain is EAGVVQSPRYKIIEKKQPVAFWCNPISGHNTLYWYLQNLGQGPELLIRYENEEAVDDSQLPKDRFSAERLKGVDSTLKIQPAELGDSAVYLCASSGYASGSTTGNEQFFGPGTRLTVL.

This clone was seen more than once but under ten times. This chain joins TRBV16 and TRBJ2-5, with D tentatively TRBD2 (6 bases). CDR3 length: 14 amino acids. The V end was cut by 4 bases, the J end by 5 bases, with 14 bases between. Germline-derived CDR1 and CDR2 are KGHSY and FQNENV. CDR3 amino acids: CASSPGSLRETQYF. The CDR3 DNA follows: TGTGCCAGCAGCCCCGGGAGTCTCCGGGAGACCCAGTACTTC.

This chain uses TRBV25-1 with TRBJ2-3; D is undetermined. Germline V gene data show CDR1 as MGHDK and CDR2 as SYGVNS. Deletions cut 3 bases from V and 2 bases from J, with 6 bases between. CDR3 size: 13 residues. CDR3 nucleotide sequence: TGTGCCAGCAGTGATATGACCACAGATACGCAGTATTTT. Protein sequence: CASSDMTTDTQYF. Together with reference TRBV25-1 and TRBJ2-3, the CDR3 gives the full variable domain: EADIYQTPRYLVIGTGKKITLECSQTMGHDKMYWYQQDPGMELHLIHYSYGVNSTEKGDLSSESTVSRIRTEHFPLTLESARPSHTSQYLCASSDMTTDTQYFGPGTRLTVL.

V and J are TRBV27 and TRBJ2-7; possible D gene TRBD1, 6 bases. Germline CDR1 reads MNHEY; CDR2 reads SMNVEV (reference sequence). Trimming took 4 bases from V and 7 from J, leaving 11 bases between them. The CDR3 contains 12 residues. The CDR3 loop is CASSSEGEEQYF. The CDR3 DNA reads as TGTGCCAGCAGTTCCGAGGGGGAGGAGCAGTACTTC.

The V gene is TRBV2, the J gene TRBJ1-1, with D possibly being TRBD1 (5 bases). The germline CDR1 and CDR2 sequences are SNHLY and FYNNEI. The CDR3 is 14 amino acids. The ends were cut back, 4 bases at V and 3 bases at J, with 12 bases in the middle. As DNA, the CDR3 is TGTGCCAGCAGTGTTCTATTCAGGGACACTGAAGCTTTCTTT. It yields the protein CASSVLFRDTEAFF.

V gene TRBV9 combines with J gene TRBJ1-1, with D possibly TRBD1 on 6 matching bases. Trimming cost V 4 bases and J 0 bases, with 13 bases left between them. CDR3 length: 15 residues. CDR1 SGDLS and CDR2 YYNGEE come from the germline V gene. This CDR3 is CASSNGQYLNTEAFF. CDR3 coding DNA: TGTGCCAGCAGCAATGGACAGTACTTGAACACTGAAGCTTTCTTT.

V is TRBV4-3 and J is TRBJ2-3; D not certain. The CDR3 is made up of 13 amino acids. Germline loops: CDR1 LGHNA, CDR2 YSLEER. V was shortened by 2 bases and J by 3 bases, with 6 bases between the two germline ends. The CDR3 DNA is TGCGCCAGCAGCCAAACCGGTACAGATACGCAGTATTTT. Its translation: CASSQTGTDTQYF.

This rearrangement joins TRBV19 to TRBJ1-5, with TRBD1 as a possible D gene (6 bases). CDR3 length: 15 residues. The V end was cut by 4 bases, the J end by 3 bases, with 13 bases between. CDR1 is LNHDA and CDR2 is SQIVND in the germline V gene (reference sequence). Here the CDR3 reads CASSTPGAVNQPQHF. DNA of the CDR3: TGTGCCAGTAGTACGCCAGGGGCGGTCAATCAGCCCCAGCATTTT.

The gene calls are TRBV11-2 and TRBJ2-5; unclear D gene. CDR3 length: 15 amino acids. V was cut by 2 bases and J by 0 bases, with 10 bases left in between. CDR1 SGHAT and CDR2 FQNNGV come from the germline V gene. Here the CDR3 DNA reads TGTGCCAGCAGCTTAATTTACAAGTACCAAGAGACCCAGTACTTC. Residues: CASSLIYKYQETQYF.

The genes are TRBV28 and TRBJ2-1, with D possibly TRBD2 on 6 matching bases. Germline CDR1 MDHEN, CDR2 SYDVKM. The length of the CDR3 is 15 residues. Trimming shortened V by 2 bases and J by 0 bases, and 8 bases separated the two germline ends. The CDR3 is CASSLAGSSYNEQFF. The CDR3 DNA sequence: TGTGCCAGCAGTTTAGCGGGGAGCTCCTACAATGAGCAGTTCTTC. The complete variable domain, with remaining parts taken from reference TRBV28 and TRBJ2-1, reads DVKVTQSSRYLVKRTGEKVFLECVQDMDHENMFWYRQDPGLGLRLIYFSYDVKMKEKGDIPEGYSVSREKKERFSLILESASTNQTSMYLCASSLAGSSYNEQFFGPGTRLTVL.

The gene calls are TRBV15 and TRBJ2-5; TRBD2 aligns across 9 bases. From germline, CDR1 is LNHNV and CDR2 YYDKDF (reference sequence). The CDR3 runs to 17 residues. J lost 5 bases, V lost 0 bases, and 10 bases had no gene match. CDR3 sequence reads: CATSRDLAGGRSETQYF. CDR3 sequence (DNA): TGTGCCACCAGCAGAGACCTGGCGGGGGGGCGATCTGAGACCCAGTACTTC.

The chain is built from TRBV6-1 and TRBJ2-2; D not resolved. The V end lost 2 bases, the J end lost 1 base, and 11 bases lay between the germline ends. CDR3 length: 16 residues. Germline lookup yields CDR1 MNHNS and CDR2 SASEGT. CDR3 region: CASSERAIRNTGELFF. In nucleotides, the CDR3 is TGTGCCAGCAGTGAAAGGGCTATCCGGAACACCGGGGAGCTGTTTTTT.

The V gene is TRBV30, the J gene TRBJ2-7; D unclear. The ends were cut back, 3 bases at V and 2 bases at J, with 11 bases in the middle. The CDR3 extends over 13 amino acids. Germline assignment: CDR1 GTSNPN and CDR2 SVGIG (reference sequence). The CDR3 DNA sequence: TGTGCCTGGAGAGTCCCGGCTGCCTACGAGCAGTACTTC. Translating gives CAWRVPAAYEQYF.

This chain joins TRBV29-1 and TRBJ1-1; perhaps TRBD1 as D (6 bases). Germline CDR1 is SQVTM and CDR2 is ANQGSEA. Trimming took 8 bases from V and 1 from J, leaving 14 bases between them. CDR3 length equals 13 residues. CDR3 in DNA: TGCAGCTCGAAAGCGGGGGCGAACACTGAAGCTTTCTTT. This translates into CSSKAGANTEAFF.

The chain uses TRBV11-2 and TRBJ2-7, with 8 bases fitting TRBD2. The CDR3 consists of 12 residues. Per germline, CDR1 SGHAT and CDR2 FQNNGV. Germline trimming cut 5 bases from V and 7 bases from J; bases unmatched to any gene: 4. The CDR3 sequence is CASSLSGSEQYF. The CDR3 DNA reads TGTGCCAGCAGCCTAAGCGGGAGTGAGCAGTACTTC.

The CDR3 DNA reads TGTGCCAGTAGTCGGTTGCTAGCGGGAGGGCCCACCAAAAACATTCAGTACTTC. Translated: CASSRLLAGGPTKNIQYF. The chain couples TRBV19 to TRBJ2-4, with 12 bases aligning to TRBD2. Looked up from germline, CDR1 is LNHDA and CDR2 is SQIVND (reference sequence). The V gene end was trimmed by 5 bases and the J gene end by 2 bases; junction bases not matched to a gene: 10. CDR3 length equals 18 residues.

This clone came up once. At one boundary the junction diverges from the germline segment, which might be a read error. The genes are TRBV28 and TRBJ2-7; D is possibly TRBD2 (5 bases). Germline CDR1 reads MDHEN; CDR2 reads SYDVKM. The CDR3 totals 13 residues. Written as DNA, the CDR3 is TGTGCCAGCAGCCCCCCCACAGTGAGCGGCAATGACTTC. Protein sequence: CASSPPTVSGNDF. The whole variable domain, filled in from reference TRBV28 and TRBJ2-7, reads DVKVTQSSRYLVKRTGEKVFLECVQDMDHENMFWYRQDPGLGLRLIYFSYDVKMKEKGDIPEGYSVSREKKERFSLILESASTNQTSMYLCASSPPTVSGNDFGPGTRLTVT.

This clone has only a few counts. The chain links TRBV6-5 to TRBJ2-7; D is possibly TRBD1 (5 bases). V lost 2 bases to trimming and J lost 3 bases, with 11 bases between them. The CDR3 covers 14 residues. Germline CDR1 MNHEY, CDR2 SVGAGI. The CDR3 is CASSYLSGNYEQYF. DNA for the CDR3: TGTGCCAGCAGTTACCTCTCAGGGAACTACGAGCAGTACTTC.

A few counts support this clone. The chain links TRBV6-6 to TRBJ2-1; D gene unclear. V lost 7 bases and J 3 bases, leaving 13 bases between the germline ends. Per germline, CDR1 MNHNY and CDR2 SVGAGI (reference sequence). The CDR3 loop spans 14 amino acids. In nucleotides, the CDR3 is TGTGCCAGCATTGGCAGGAGAGACTACAATGAGCAGTTCTTC. As protein: CASIGRRDYNEQFF.

This clone has just a few counts. The chain is built from TRBV5-6 and TRBJ2-1; 11 nucleotides line up with TRBD2. The CDR3 has 15 amino acids. V shed 6 bases, J shed 7 bases, and the junction held 9 bases outside the gene matches. The germline V gene encodes CDR1 SGHDT and CDR2 YYEEEE. The CDR3 DNA reads TGTGCCAGCACCCGTCAGATAGCGGGAGGGAATGAGCAGTTCTTC. As protein: CASTRQIAGGNEQFF.

The rearrangement uses TRBV18 and TRBJ2-7; 9 positions match TRBD2. V trimming: 3 bases; J trimming: 3 bases; junction bases outside the gene matches: 9. CDR3 length: 16 amino acids. Germline V lookup: CDR1 KGHSH, CDR2 LQKENI. CDR3 sequence (DNA): TGTGCCAGCTCACCTCGAGGATCAGCGGGGGGCTACGAGCAGTACTTC. It specifies CASSPRGSAGGYEQYF.

CDR3 sequence: CASSLLAGAAEQFF. CDR3 coding DNA: TGTGCCAGCAGCTTGCTAGCCGGAGCCGCTGAGCAGTTCTTC. The chain employs TRBV7-9 and TRBJ2-1, with D possibly matching TRBD2 (5 bases). Germline CDR1 reads SEHNR; CDR2 reads FQNEAQ (reference sequence). V lost 3 bases and J 9 bases, leaving 15 bases between the germline ends. The CDR3 sequence is 14 residues long.

V is TRBV27 and J is TRBJ1-5; tentatively, D is TRBD1 (6 bases). Looked up from germline, CDR1 is MNHEY and CDR2 is SMNVEV (reference sequence). The V gene lost 6 bases and the J gene lost 10 bases, with 16 bases spanning the gap. The CDR3 runs 13 residues. The CDR3 spells CASRFNRDLPQHF. The CDR3 DNA reads TGTGCCAGCAGGTTTAACAGGGATCTCCCCCAGCATTTT.

This chain links TRBV10-3 with TRBJ2-1, with TRBD1 as a possible D gene (5 bases). Trimming pared 9 bases from V and 3 bases from J, leaving 15 bases between. The CDR3 runs to 14 residues. Germline-derived CDR1 and CDR2 are ENHRY and SYGVKD. The CDR3 DNA sequence: TGTGCCATTCAGGGAAGTCGTATCTACAATGAGCAGTTCTTC. Translated, it gives CAIQGSRIYNEQFF.

The chain combines TRBV29-1 with TRBJ2-1; 9 nucleotides line up with TRBD1. Germline V CDR1 and CDR2: SQVTM, ANQGSEA. V shed 6 bases and J 5 bases; nucleotides not matched to a gene: 5. The CDR3 is 13 amino acids. CDR3 DNA: TGCAGCGTCGACAGGGGGGGGCACAATGAGCAGTTCTTC. This sequence encodes CSVDRGGHNEQFF.

The chain combines TRBV19 with TRBJ1-2; a possible D gene is TRBD1 (5 bases). This CDR3 has 15 residues. V was pared by 1 base and J by 1 base, with 10 bases between. CDR1 and CDR2 (germline): LNHDA, SQIVND (reference sequence). DNA for the CDR3: TGTGCCAGTAGTATAGTGGGGGAGCTTAACTATGGCTACACCTTC. This gives the protein CASSIVGELNYGYTF. The full variable domain, completed using reference TRBV19 and TRBJ1-2, is DGGITQSPKYLFRKEGQNVTLSCEQNLNHDAMYWYRQDPGQGLRLIYYSQIVNDFQKGDIAEGYSVSREKKESFPLTVTSAQKNPTAFYLCASSIVGELNYGYTFGSGTRLTVV.

This chain links TRBV6-6 with TRBJ2-7; 8 bases line up with TRBD1. The V gene end was trimmed by 6 bases and the J gene end by 6 bases; junction bases not matched to a gene: 10. Germline lookup yields CDR1 MNHNY and CDR2 SVGAGI (reference sequence). The CDR3 runs to 14 residues. This CDR3 is CASSSGGRVSEQYF. CDR3 bases: TGTGCCAGCAGCTCAGGGGGCAGGGTCTCCGAGCAGTACTTC.